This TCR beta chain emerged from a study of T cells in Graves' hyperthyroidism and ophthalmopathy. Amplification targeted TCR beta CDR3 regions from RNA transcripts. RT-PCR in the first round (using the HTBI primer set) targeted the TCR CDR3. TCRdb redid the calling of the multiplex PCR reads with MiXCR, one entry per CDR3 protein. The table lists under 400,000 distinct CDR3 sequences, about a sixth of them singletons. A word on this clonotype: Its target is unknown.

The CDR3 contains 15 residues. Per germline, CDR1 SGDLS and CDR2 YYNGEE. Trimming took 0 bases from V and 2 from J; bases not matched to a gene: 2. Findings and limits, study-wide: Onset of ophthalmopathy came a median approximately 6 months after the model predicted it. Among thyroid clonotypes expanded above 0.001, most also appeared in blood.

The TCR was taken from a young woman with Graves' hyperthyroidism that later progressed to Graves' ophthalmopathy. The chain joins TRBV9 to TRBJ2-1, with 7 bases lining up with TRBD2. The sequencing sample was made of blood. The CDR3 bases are TGTGCCAGCAGCGTAGAGCGGGACGCCTACAATGAGCAGTTCTTC. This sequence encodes CASSVERDAYNEQFF.